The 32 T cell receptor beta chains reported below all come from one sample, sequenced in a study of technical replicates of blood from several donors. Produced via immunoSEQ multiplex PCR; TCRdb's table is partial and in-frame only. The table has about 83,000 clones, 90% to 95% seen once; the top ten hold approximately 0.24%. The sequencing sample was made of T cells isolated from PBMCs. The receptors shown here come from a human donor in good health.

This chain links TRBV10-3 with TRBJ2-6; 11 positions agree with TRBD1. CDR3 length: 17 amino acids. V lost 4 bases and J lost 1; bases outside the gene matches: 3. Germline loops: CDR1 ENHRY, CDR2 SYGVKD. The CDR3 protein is CAISGGTGGSGANVLTF. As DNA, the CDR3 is TGTGCCATCAGTGGCGGGACAGGGGGATCTGGGGCCAACGTCCTGACTTTC.

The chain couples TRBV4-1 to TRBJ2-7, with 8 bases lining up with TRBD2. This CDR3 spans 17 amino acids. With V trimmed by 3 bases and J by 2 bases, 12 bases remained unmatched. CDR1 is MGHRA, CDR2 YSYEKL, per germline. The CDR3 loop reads CASSHATGGAGAYEQYF. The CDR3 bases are TGCGCCAGCAGCCACGCCACCGGAGGAGCGGGAGCCTACGAGCAGTACTTC.

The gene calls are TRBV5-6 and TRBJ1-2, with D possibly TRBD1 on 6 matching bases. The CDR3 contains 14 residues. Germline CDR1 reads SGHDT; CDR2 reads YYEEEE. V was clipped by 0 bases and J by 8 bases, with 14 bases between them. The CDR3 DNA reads TGTGCCAGCAGCTTGGGCCGGGGGGCGCAAGGCTACACCTTC. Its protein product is CASSLGRGAQGYTF.

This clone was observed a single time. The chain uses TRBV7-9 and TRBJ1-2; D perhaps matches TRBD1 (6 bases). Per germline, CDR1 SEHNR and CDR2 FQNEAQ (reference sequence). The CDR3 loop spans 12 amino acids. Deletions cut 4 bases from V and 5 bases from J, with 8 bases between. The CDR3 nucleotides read TGTGCCAGCAGCTCGACAGGATATGGCTACACCTTC. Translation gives CASSSTGYGYTF.

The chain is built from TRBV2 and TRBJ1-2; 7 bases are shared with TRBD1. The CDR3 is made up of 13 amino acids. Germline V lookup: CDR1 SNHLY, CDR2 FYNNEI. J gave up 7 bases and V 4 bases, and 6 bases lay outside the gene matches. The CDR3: CASSVYRGGGYTF. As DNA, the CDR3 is TGTGCCAGCAGTGTGTACAGGGGAGGTGGCTACACCTTC.

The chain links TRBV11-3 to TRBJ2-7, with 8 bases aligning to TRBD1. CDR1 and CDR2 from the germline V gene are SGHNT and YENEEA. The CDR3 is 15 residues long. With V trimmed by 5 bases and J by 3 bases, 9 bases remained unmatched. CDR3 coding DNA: TGTGCCAGCAGCCGTCAGGGGGCCGGCGGCTACGAGCAGTACTTC. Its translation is CASSRQGAGGYEQYF.

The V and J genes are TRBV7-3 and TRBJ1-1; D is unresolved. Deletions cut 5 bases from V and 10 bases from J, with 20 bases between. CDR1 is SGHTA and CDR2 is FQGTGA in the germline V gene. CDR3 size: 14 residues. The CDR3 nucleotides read TGTGCCAGCAGCCCATTAGCGACCCCTGGATCAGCTTTCTTT. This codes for CASSPLATPGSAFF.

This CDR3 is CASSGGGYNEQFF. The CDR3 nucleotides read TGTGCCAGCAGCGGAGGCGGATACAATGAGCAGTTCTTC. V and J are TRBV9 and TRBJ2-1; D gene ambiguous. This CDR3 has 13 amino acids. The V and J ends lost 3 bases and 4 bases respectively, with 8 bases between them. Germline values: CDR1 SGDLS, CDR2 YYNGEE. Based on the CDR3 plus reference TRBV9 and TRBJ2-1, the full variable domain is DSGVTQTPKHLITATGQRVTLRCSPRSGDLSVYWYQQSLDQGLQFLIQYYNGEERAKGNILERFSAQQFPDLHSELNLSSLELGDSALYFCASSGGGYNEQFFGPGTRLTVL.

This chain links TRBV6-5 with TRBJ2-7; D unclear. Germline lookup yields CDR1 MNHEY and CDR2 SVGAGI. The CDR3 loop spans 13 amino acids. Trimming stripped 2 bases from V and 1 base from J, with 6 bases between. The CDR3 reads CASSYRGSYEQYF. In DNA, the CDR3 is TGTGCCAGCAGTTACAGAGGTTCCTACGAGCAGTACTTC.

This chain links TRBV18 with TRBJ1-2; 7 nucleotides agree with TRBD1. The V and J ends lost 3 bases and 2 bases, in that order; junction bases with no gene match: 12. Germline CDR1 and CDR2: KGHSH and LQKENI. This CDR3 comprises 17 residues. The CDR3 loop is CASSPSLRQGANYGYTF. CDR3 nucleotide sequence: TGTGCCAGCTCACCCTCCTTACGACAGGGCGCAAACTATGGCTACACCTTC.

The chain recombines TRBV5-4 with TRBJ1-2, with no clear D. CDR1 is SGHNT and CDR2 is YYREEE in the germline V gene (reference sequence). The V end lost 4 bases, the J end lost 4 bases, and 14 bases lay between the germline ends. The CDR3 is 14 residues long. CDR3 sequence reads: CASSLDGTSYGYTF. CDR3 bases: TGTGCCAGCAGCCTAGATGGTACCTCCTATGGCTACACCTTC.

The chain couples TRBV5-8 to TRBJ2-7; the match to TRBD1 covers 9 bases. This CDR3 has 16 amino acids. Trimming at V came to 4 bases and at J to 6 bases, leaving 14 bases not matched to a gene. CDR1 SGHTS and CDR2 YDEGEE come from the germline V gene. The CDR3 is CASSPGFGTGRGEQYF. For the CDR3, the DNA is TGTGCCAGCAGCCCAGGTTTTGGGACAGGGCGGGGCGAGCAGTACTTC.

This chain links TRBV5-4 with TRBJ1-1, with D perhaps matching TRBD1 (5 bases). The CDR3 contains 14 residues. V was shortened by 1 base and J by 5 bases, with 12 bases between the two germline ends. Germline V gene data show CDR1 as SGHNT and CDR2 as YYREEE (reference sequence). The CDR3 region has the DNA TGTGCCAGCAGCTTGCAGGGAATGTGGACTGAAGCTTTCTTT. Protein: CASSLQGMWTEAFF.

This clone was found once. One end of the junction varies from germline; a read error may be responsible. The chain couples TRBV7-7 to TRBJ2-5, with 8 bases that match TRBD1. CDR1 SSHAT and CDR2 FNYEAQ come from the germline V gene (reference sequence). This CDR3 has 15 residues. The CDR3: CASSARDRSGETQYF. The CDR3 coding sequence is TGTGCTAGCAGCGCCAGGGACAGGAGTGGTGAGACCCAGTACTTC.

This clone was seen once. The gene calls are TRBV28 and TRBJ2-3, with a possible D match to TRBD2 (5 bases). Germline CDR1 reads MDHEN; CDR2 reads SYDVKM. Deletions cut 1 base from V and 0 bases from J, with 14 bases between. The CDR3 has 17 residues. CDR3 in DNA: TGTGCCAGCAGTTTATTGTCACCCCTAGCAAGCACAGATACGCAGTATTTT. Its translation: CASSLLSPLASTDTQYF. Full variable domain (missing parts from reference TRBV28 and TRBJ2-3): DVKVTQSSRYLVKRTGEKVFLECVQDMDHENMFWYRQDPGLGLRLIYFSYDVKMKEKGDIPEGYSVSREKKERFSLILESASTNQTSMYLCASSLLSPLASTDTQYFGPGTRLTVL.

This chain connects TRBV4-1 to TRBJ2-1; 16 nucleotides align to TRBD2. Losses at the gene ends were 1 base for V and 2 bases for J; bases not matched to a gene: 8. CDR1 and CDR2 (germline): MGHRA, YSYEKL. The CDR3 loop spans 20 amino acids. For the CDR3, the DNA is TGCGCCAGCAGCCAAGGAGGGACTAGCGGGAGGGCCCGGACCTACAATGAGCAGTTCTTC. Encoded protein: CASSQGGTSGRARTYNEQFF.

This CDR3 is CASSLLSGYYEQYF. The CDR3 bases are TGTGCCAGCAGTTTATTGAGCGGGTACTACGAGCAGTACTTC. The rearrangement links TRBV28 to TRBJ2-7; D is perhaps TRBD2 (6 bases). The CDR3 consists of 14 residues. Germline V gives CDR1 MDHEN, CDR2 SYDVKM. The ends were cut back, 1 base at V and 3 bases at J, with 10 bases in the middle.

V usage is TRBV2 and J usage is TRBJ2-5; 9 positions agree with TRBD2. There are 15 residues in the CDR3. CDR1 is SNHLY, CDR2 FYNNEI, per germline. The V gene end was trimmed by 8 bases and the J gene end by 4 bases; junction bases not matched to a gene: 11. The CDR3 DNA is TGTGCCAGCTCTTTTCTTAGCGGGAGATCAGAGACCCAGTACTTC. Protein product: CASSFLSGRSETQYF.

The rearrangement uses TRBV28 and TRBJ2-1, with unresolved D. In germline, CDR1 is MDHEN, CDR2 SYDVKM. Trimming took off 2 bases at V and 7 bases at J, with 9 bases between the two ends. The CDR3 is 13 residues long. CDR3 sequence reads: CASSLPPTNEQFF. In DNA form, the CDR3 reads TGTGCCAGCAGTTTACCCCCGACTAATGAGCAGTTCTTC.

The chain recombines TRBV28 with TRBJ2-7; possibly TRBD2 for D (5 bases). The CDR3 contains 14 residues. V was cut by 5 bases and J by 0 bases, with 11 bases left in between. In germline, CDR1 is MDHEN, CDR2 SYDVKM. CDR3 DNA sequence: TGTGCCAGCAGTCCACTAGACACCTCCTACGAGCAGTACTTC. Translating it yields CASSPLDTSYEQYF.

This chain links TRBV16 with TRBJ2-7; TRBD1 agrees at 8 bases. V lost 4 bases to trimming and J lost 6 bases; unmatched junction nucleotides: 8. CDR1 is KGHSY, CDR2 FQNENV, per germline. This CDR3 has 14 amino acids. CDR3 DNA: TGTGCCAGCAGCCCCCGGACAGGGACCCTCGAGCAGTACTTC. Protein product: CASSPRTGTLEQYF.

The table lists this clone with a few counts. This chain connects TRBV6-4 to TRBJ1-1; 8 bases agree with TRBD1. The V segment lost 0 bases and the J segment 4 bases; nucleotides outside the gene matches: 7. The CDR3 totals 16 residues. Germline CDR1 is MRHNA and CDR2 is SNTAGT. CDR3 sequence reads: CASSDSPGQGTTEAFF. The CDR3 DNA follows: TGTGCCAGCAGTGACTCGCCCGGACAGGGTACCACTGAAGCTTTCTTT.

CDR3 residues: CASSTGRQKSYNEQFF. The CDR3 DNA reads TGTGCCAGCAGCACGGGGAGGCAGAAGTCCTACAATGAGCAGTTCTTC. This rearrangement joins TRBV11-2 to TRBJ2-1, with a possible D match to TRBD2 (6 bases). The CDR3 covers 16 residues. The ends were cut back, 5 bases at V and 1 base at J, with 15 bases in the middle. CDR1 and CDR2 from the germline V gene are SGHAT and FQNNGV.

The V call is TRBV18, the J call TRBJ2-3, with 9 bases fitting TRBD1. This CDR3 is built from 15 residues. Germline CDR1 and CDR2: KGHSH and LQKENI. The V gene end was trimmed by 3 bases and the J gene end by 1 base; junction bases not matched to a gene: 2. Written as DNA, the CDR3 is TGTGCCAGCTCACCCAGGACAGGGGGCACAGATACGCAGTATTTT. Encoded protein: CASSPRTGGTDTQYF.

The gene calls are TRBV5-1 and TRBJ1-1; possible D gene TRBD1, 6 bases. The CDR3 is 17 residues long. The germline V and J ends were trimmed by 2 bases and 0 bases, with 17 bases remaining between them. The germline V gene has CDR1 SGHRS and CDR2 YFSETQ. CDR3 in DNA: TGCGCCAGCAGCTTTAAAGCACAGGGCACCATGAACACTGAAGCTTTCTTT. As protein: CASSFKAQGTMNTEAFF. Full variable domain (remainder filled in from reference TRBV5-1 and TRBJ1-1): KAGVTQTPRYLIKTRGQQVTLSCSPISGHRSVSWYQQTPGQGLQFLFEYFSETQRNKGNFPGRFSGRQFSNSRSEMNVSTLELGDSALYLCASSFKAQGTMNTEAFFGQGTRLTVV.

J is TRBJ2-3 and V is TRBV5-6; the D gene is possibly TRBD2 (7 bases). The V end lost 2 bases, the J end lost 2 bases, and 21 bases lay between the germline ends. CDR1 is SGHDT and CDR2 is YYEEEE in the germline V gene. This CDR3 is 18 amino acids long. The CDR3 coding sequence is TGTGCCAGCAGCTTCAAAGGGAGGGGGACAAGAACCACAGATACGCAGTATTTT. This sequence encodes CASSFKGRGTRTTDTQYF.

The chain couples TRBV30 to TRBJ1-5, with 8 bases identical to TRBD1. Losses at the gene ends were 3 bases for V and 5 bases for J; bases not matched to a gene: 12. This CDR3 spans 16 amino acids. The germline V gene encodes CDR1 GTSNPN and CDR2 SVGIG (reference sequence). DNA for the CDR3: TGTGCCTGGAGCCGCGTTTCCGGACAGGGTGATCAGCCCCAGCATTTT. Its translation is CAWSRVSGQGDQPQHF.

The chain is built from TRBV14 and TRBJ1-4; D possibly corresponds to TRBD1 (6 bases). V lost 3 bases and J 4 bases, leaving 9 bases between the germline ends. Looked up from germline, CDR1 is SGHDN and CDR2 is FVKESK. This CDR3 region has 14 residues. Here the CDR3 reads CASSQLGGNEKLFF. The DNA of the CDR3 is TGTGCCAGCAGCCAGTTAGGGGGTAATGAAAAACTGTTTTTT.

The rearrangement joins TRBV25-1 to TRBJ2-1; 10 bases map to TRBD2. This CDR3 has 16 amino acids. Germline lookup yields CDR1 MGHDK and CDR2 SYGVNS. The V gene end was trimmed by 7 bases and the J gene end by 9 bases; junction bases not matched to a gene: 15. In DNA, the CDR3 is TGTGCCAGCACCGTAGCGGGAGGACTTGACGGTGCTGAGCAGTTCTTC. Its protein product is CASTVAGGLDGAEQFF.

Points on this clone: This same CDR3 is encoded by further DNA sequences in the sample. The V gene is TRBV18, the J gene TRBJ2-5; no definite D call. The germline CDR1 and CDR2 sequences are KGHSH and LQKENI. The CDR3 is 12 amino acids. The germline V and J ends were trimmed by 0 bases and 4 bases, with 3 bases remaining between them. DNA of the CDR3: TGTGCCAGCTCACCACCCGGAGAGACCCAGTACTTC. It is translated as CASSPPGETQYF.

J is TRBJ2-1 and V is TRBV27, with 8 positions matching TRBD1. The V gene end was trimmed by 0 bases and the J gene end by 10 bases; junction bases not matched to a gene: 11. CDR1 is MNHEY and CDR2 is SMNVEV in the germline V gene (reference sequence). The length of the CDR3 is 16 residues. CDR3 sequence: CASSLSYEQGAWEQFF. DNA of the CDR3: TGTGCCAGCAGTTTATCGTATGAGCAGGGGGCGTGGGAGCAGTTCTTC.

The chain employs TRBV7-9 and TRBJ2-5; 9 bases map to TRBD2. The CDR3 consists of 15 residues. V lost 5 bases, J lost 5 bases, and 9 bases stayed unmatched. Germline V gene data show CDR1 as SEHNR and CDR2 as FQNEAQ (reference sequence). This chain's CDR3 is CASSQAGTSIETQYF. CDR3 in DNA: TGTGCCAGCAGCCAAGCCGGGACTAGCATTGAGACCCAGTACTTC.